What follows are 18 T cell receptor beta chains derived from one specimen sequenced in a study of T cell responses to AZD1222 COVID-19 vaccine. The table came from immunoSEQ multiplex PCR; TCRdb's copy has only in-frame clones and leaves some out. The sample lists tens of thousands of clones; 80% to 90% were seen once. The starting material was peripheral blood, obtained 28 days after the second AZD1222 dose. Source of these receptors: an adult who received the AZD1222 COVID-19 vaccine.

The chain employs TRBV6-5 and TRBJ1-1, with unresolved D. V was shortened by 6 bases and J by 3 bases, with 11 bases between the two germline ends. CDR1 is MNHEY, CDR2 SVGAGI, per germline. The CDR3 is made up of 13 amino acids. CDR3: CASRPGPHTEAFF. DNA for the CDR3: TGTGCCAGCAGACCCGGGCCACACACTGAAGCTTTCTTT.

The chain joins TRBV2 to TRBJ2-1; D may be TRBD1 (5 bases). This CDR3 has 11 amino acids. Trimming took off 3 bases at V and 9 bases at J, with 6 bases between the two ends. Germline V lookup: CDR1 SNHLY, CDR2 FYNNEI. DNA of the CDR3: TGTGCCAGCAGTGAGGGGCCTGAGCAGTTCTTC. Protein sequence: CASSEGPEQFF.

The genes are TRBV6-5 and TRBJ2-2; D tentatively fits TRBD1 or TRBD2 (5 bases each). Trimming removed 7 bases at V and 9 bases at J, with 12 bases between. Germline CDR1 is MNHEY and CDR2 is SVGAGI. The CDR3 spans 12 residues. This chain's CDR3 is CASNEGLRELFF. CDR3 nucleotide sequence: TGTGCCAGCAACGAGGGGTTAAGGGAGCTGTTTTTT.

The chain carries TRBV3-1 (or the pseudogene TRBV3-2) and TRBJ2-2; D remains ambiguous. Germline loops: CDR1 LGHDT, CDR2 YNNKEL (reference sequence). The V end was cut by 0 bases, the J end by 0 bases, with 14 bases between. There are 18 residues in the CDR3. This chain's CDR3 is CASSQDHIVPSNTGELFF. CDR3 DNA sequence: TGTGCCAGCAGCCAAGATCACATAGTTCCCTCGAACACCGGGGAGCTGTTTTTT.

In its sample, this clone was seen once. The chain links TRBV19 to TRBJ1-1; 9 bases are a match to TRBD1. Germline CDR1 reads LNHDA; CDR2 reads SQIVND (reference sequence). V trimming: 3 bases; J trimming: 6 bases; junction bases outside the gene matches: 5. The CDR3 is 14 residues long. The CDR3 loop reads CASSIGQGTPEAFF. CDR3 nucleotide sequence: TGTGCCAGTAGTATCGGACAGGGGACGCCTGAAGCTTTCTTT.

The V gene is TRBV19, the J gene TRBJ2-2; D perhaps matches TRBD1 (6 bases). The V gene lost 3 bases and the J gene lost 2 bases, with 16 bases spanning the gap. The CDR3 is 17 residues long. The germline gives CDR1 LNHDA, CDR2 SQIVND (reference sequence). CDR3 nucleotides: TGTGCCAGTAGTATTGGGGACAATTGGCATAACACCGGGGAGCTGTTTTTT. Protein: CASSIGDNWHNTGELFF.

The chain combines TRBV15 with TRBJ2-1, with a weak D call TRBD2 (5 bases). In germline, CDR1 is LNHNV, CDR2 YYDKDF (reference sequence). V was shortened by 0 bases and J by 6 bases, with 12 bases between the two germline ends. The CDR3 contains 15 residues. For the CDR3, the DNA is TGTGCCACCAGCAGAGAGTTGAGGGCTCTCAATGAGCAGTTCTTC. Residues: CATSRELRALNEQFF.

The chain employs TRBV18 and TRBJ2-3, with D perhaps given as TRBD1 or TRBD2 (7 bases each). Germline CDR1 is KGHSH and CDR2 is LQKENI. Trimming shortened V by 3 bases and J by 2 bases, and 15 bases separated the two germline ends. The CDR3 is 16 residues long. CDR3 DNA: TGTGCCAGCTCACCTCTGCGGGGGACAGACACAGATACGCAGTATTTT. Residues: CASSPLRGTDTDTQYF.

The chain couples TRBV9 to TRBJ2-6; a possible D gene is TRBD2 (6 bases). The CDR3 loop spans 15 amino acids. Between the trimmed V and J ends, which lost 0 bases and 4 bases, there was a span of 8 bases. Germline CDR1 SGDLS, CDR2 YYNGEE. The chain's CDR3 is CASSVASGGANVLTF. The CDR3 DNA follows: TGTGCCAGCAGCGTAGCGAGCGGGGGGGCCAACGTCCTGACTTTC.

The chain carries TRBV5-1 and TRBJ1-4, with D unclear. V was clipped by 0 bases and J by 8 bases, with 14 bases between them. CDR3 length: 15 amino acids. In germline, CDR1 is SGHRS, CDR2 YFSETQ. The CDR3 nucleotides read TGCGCCAGCAGCTTGGATTCGGCGGGAGGAGAAAAACTGTTTTTT. Translating gives CASSLDSAGGEKLFF.

The rearrangement links TRBV2 to TRBJ1-1; TRBD1 aligns across 7 bases. Germline CDR1 SNHLY, CDR2 FYNNEI. There are 13 residues in the CDR3. The junction had 3 bases not matched to a gene; V was cut back by 7 bases and J by 1 base. CDR3 DNA: TGTGCCAGCATCCGACAGGGGAACACTGAAGCTTTCTTT. Its protein product is CASIRQGNTEAFF.

CDR3 in amino acids: CASSAHPLLAKNIQYF. The DNA for the CDR3 is TGTGCCAGCAGCGCCCACCCCCTCCTAGCCAAAAACATTCAGTACTTC. The V gene is TRBV9, the J gene TRBJ2-4; D is ambiguous. Trimming stripped 3 bases from V and 0 bases from J, with 13 bases between. The CDR3 loop spans 16 amino acids. Per the germline V gene, CDR1 is SGDLS and CDR2 is YYNGEE.

As regards this clone: Compared with germline, one end of the junction differs, possibly owing to a read error. The chain joins TRBV19 to TRBJ1-2, with D unresolved. The germline V gene encodes CDR1 LNHDA and CDR2 SQIVND (reference sequence). The CDR3 extends over 14 amino acids. The CDR3 loop reads CASSIKSLGIPENF. The CDR3 coding sequence is TGTGCCAGTAGTATCAAAAGCCTTGGCATTCCGGAAAACTTC.

The V gene is TRBV7-3, the J gene TRBJ1-2; weak D call: TRBD1 (6 bases). V lost 5 bases to trimming and J lost 3 bases, with 13 bases between them. Germline lookup yields CDR1 SGHTA and CDR2 FQGTGA. CDR3 size: 14 residues. The CDR3 nucleotides are TGTGCCAGCAGCCCGTATCAGGGGCACTATGGCTACACCTTC. Protein sequence: CASSPYQGHYGYTF.

This clone appeared once. The DNA for the CDR3 is TGTGCCAGCAGTTACTCTTTTCTCGGGAATTCACCCCTCCACTTT. This translates into CASSYSFLGNSPLHF. This chain joins TRBV6-5 and TRBJ1-6; D unresolved. CDR1 is MNHEY and CDR2 is SVGAGI in the germline V gene. V lost 0 bases and J 7 bases, leaving 10 bases between the germline ends. The CDR3 length is 15 residues.

The gene calls are TRBV3-1 (or the pseudogene TRBV3-2) and TRBJ1-3; no clear D. CDR3 size: 15 residues. Germline CDR1 is LGHDT and CDR2 is YNNKEL (reference sequence). Deletions cut 6 bases from V and 4 bases from J, with 16 bases between. The CDR3 DNA is TGTGCCAGCAGTTACCGGGTGGGGTCCGGAAACACCATATATTTT. This translates into CASSYRVGSGNTIYF.

The chain employs TRBV5-6 and TRBJ2-7; D is undetermined. This CDR3 has 14 residues. The germline CDR1 and CDR2 sequences are SGHDT and YYEEEE. Trimming left V 1 base short and J 1 base short, with 9 bases between. The CDR3 region is CASSLSGRSYEQYF. CDR3 bases: TGTGCCAGCAGCTTGTCCGGCAGATCCTACGAGCAGTACTTC. The complete variable domain, with remaining parts taken from reference TRBV5-6 and TRBJ2-7, reads DAGVTQSPTHLIKTRGQQVTLRCSPKSGHDTVSWYQQALGQGPQFIFQYYEEEERQRGNFPDRFSGHQFPNYSSELNVNALLLGDSALYLCASSLSGRSYEQYFGPGTRLTVT.

This clone was observed a few times. The rearrangement links TRBV5-1 to TRBJ1-3; possibly TRBD1 for D (5 bases). Germline lookup yields CDR1 SGHRS and CDR2 YFSETQ. Trimming took 2 bases from V and 0 from J, leaving 12 bases between them. The CDR3 spans 16 residues. The CDR3 spells CASSFEAGSSGNTIYF. The DNA of the CDR3 is TGCGCCAGCAGCTTTGAGGCAGGGAGCTCTGGAAACACCATATATTTT.